These 27 T cell receptor beta chains came from one sample sequenced in a study of lymphopenia after photon versus proton radiotherapy (dated by TCRdb to the late 2010s). Library method: the immunoSEQ multiplex PCR assay. TCRdb mirrors the immuneACCESS table, restricted to in-frame sequences. Some clones are absent from its copies; in checked studies, under half trace to an unresolved V gene, and the reason for the others is unknown. The table for this sample lists roughly 8,300 clones; about 86% of them were counted only once. The top ten clonotypes cover about a fifth of the sample. The sample here was peripheral blood, taken from a patient treated with photon-based radiotherapy. These receptors were taken from a man at least 80 years old with cholangiocarcinoma.

V and J are TRBV27 and TRBJ1-5, with no clear D. The V gene lost 0 bases and the J gene lost 7 bases, with 13 bases spanning the gap. CDR3 size: 15 residues. Germline-derived CDR1 and CDR2 are MNHEY and SMNVEV (reference sequence). CDR3 protein: CASSLSAGLGQPQHF. CDR3 nucleotide sequence: TGTGCCAGCAGTTTATCTGCCGGTTTAGGGCAGCCCCAGCATTTT.

The chain carries TRBV6-5 and TRBJ2-1; no clear D gene. Trimming cost V 5 bases and J 0 bases, with 8 bases left between them. Germline V lookup: CDR1 MNHEY, CDR2 SVGAGI. The CDR3 consists of 14 residues. Here the CDR3 DNA reads TGTGCCAGCAGTCAAGCTTACTCCTACAATGAGCAGTTCTTC. Translating it yields CASSQAYSYNEQFF.

The V and J genes are TRBV7-8 and TRBJ2-1, with D possibly being TRBD1 or TRBD2 (5 bases each). The CDR3 sequence is 16 residues long. Germline V gene sequence: CDR1 SGHVS, CDR2 FQNEAQ. Deletions cut 5 bases from V and 6 bases from J, with 20 bases between. The CDR3 DNA reads TGTGCCAGCAGCCAGGGTCGAGGGGTTTTCATCAATGAGCAGTTCTTC. It is translated as CASSQGRGVFINEQFF.

For the CDR3, the DNA is TGTGCCAGCAGTTTAAGTGGCAGCGGGGGCCTGGAGACCCAGTACTTC. Encoded protein: CASSLSGSGGLETQYF. The rearrangement links TRBV28 to TRBJ2-5, with 8 bases identical to TRBD2. Per the germline V gene, CDR1 is MDHEN and CDR2 is SYDVKM. V shed 2 bases, J shed 5 bases, and the junction held 10 bases outside the gene matches. The CDR3 is made up of 16 amino acids.

The chain couples TRBV18 to TRBJ2-3; possibly TRBD2 for D (5 bases). The CDR3 runs 13 residues. Trimming removed 6 bases from V and 5 bases from J, with 12 bases in between. From germline, CDR1 is KGHSH and CDR2 LQKENI. The CDR3 reads CASSQAEVDTQYF. Written as DNA, the CDR3 is TGTGCCAGCTCTCAAGCGGAAGTAGATACGCAGTATTTT.

This clone was seen more than once but under ten times. The genes are TRBV6-5 and TRBJ2-3; 9 bases line up with TRBD1. CDR3 size: 14 residues. J gave up 7 bases and V 4 bases, and 6 bases lay outside the gene matches. CDR1 is MNHEY, CDR2 SVGAGI, per germline. The CDR3 region is CASSWPGQGNTQYF. The CDR3 nucleotides are TGTGCCAGCAGTTGGCCTGGACAGGGGAATACGCAGTATTTT.

The chain combines TRBV9 with TRBJ2-5, with a possible D match to TRBD2 (6 bases). CDR3 size: 14 residues. Germline V gives CDR1 SGDLS, CDR2 YYNGEE. Trimming cost V 3 bases and J 4 bases, with 13 bases left between them. Written as DNA, the CDR3 is TGTGCCAGCAGCGGAGGAGGGGTACGAGAGACCCAGTACTTC. This gives the protein CASSGGGVRETQYF.

This sequence joins TRBV7-9 and TRBJ1-3, with unresolved D. V dropped 6 bases and J dropped 7 bases, with 19 bases sitting between them. Germline CDR1 and CDR2: SEHNR and FQNEAQ (reference sequence). The CDR3 contains 15 residues. The CDR3 loop reads CASSPSGYAANTIYF. CDR3 nucleotides: TGTGCCAGCAGTCCCTCGGGTTATGCAGCGAACACCATATATTTT. Full variable domain (remainder filled in from reference TRBV7-9 and TRBJ1-3): DTGVSQNPRHKITKRGQNVTFRCDPISEHNRLYWYRQTLGQGPEFLTYFQNEAQLEKSRLLSDRFSAERPKGSFSTLEIQRTEQGDSAMYLCASSPSGYAANTIYFGEGSWLTVV.

CDR3 DNA: TGTGCCAGCAGTCGTACAGGGGGGAACACTGAAGCTTTCTTT. It yields the protein CASSRTGGNTEAFF. The chain is built from TRBV7-3 and TRBJ1-1, with TRBD1 matching 8 bases. The junction had 4 bases not matched to a gene; V was cut back by 6 bases and J by 1 base. CDR3 length: 14 residues. Germline V CDR1 and CDR2: SGHTA, FQGTGA.

The V call is TRBV6-1, the J call TRBJ2-7; 13 nucleotides agree with TRBD2. V was pared by 4 bases and J by 3 bases, with 6 bases of the junction left unmatched. This CDR3 has 16 amino acids. Germline V lookup: CDR1 MNHNS, CDR2 SASEGT. This chain's CDR3 is CASSAGTSGAYYEQYF. The CDR3 DNA sequence: TGTGCCAGCAGTGCCGGGACTAGCGGGGCCTACTACGAGCAGTACTTC.

The V call is TRBV7-2, the J call TRBJ2-3; the D gene is possibly TRBD2 (6 bases). V dropped 6 bases and J dropped 3 bases, with 13 bases sitting between them. Germline V CDR1 and CDR2: SGHTA, FQGNSA. This CDR3 spans 14 amino acids. CDR3 in DNA: TGTGCCAGCAGAGCGGGTCTCGGGACAGATACGCAGTATTTT. This encodes CASRAGLGTDTQYF.

This chain joins TRBV5-4 and TRBJ1-1, with 7 positions matching TRBD1. J was trimmed by 3 bases and V by 3 bases; bases with no gene match: 8. The CDR3 runs 15 residues. Germline V CDR1 and CDR2: SGHNT, YYREEE (reference sequence). The CDR3 DNA is TGTGCCAGCAGCTGGAAGACAGGGCGCGACACTGAAGCTTTCTTT. It yields the protein CASSWKTGRDTEAFF.

The J gene is TRBJ2-7, the V gene TRBV14; no reliable D call. Germline V lookup: CDR1 SGHDN, CDR2 FVKESK. Trimming took off 0 bases at V and 2 bases at J, with 11 bases between the two ends. CDR3 size: 15 residues. The DNA of the CDR3 is TGTGCCAGCAGCCAAGATACCAGTCCGGCCTACGAGCAGTACTTC. It is translated as CASSQDTSPAYEQYF. Complete variable domain (other parts from reference TRBV14 and TRBJ2-7): EAGVTQFPSHSVIEKGQTVTLRCDPISGHDNLYWYRRVMGKEIKFLLHFVKESKQDESGMPNNRFLAERTGGTYSTLKVQPAELEDSGVYFCASSQDTSPAYEQYFGPGTRLTVT.

CDR3 nucleotide sequence: TGTGCCTGGAGTTGGGGCGGAAACACCATATATTTT. Amino acids: CAWSWGGNTIYF. The genes are TRBV30 and TRBJ1-3, with D perhaps TRBD1 (5 bases). This CDR3 has 12 residues. V lost 2 bases, J lost 4 bases, and 6 bases lay in between. Germline CDR1 GTSNPN, CDR2 SVGIG (reference sequence). Full variable domain (rest looked up from reference TRBV30 and TRBJ1-3): SQTIHQWPATLVQPVGSPLSLECTVEGTSNPNLYWYRQAAGRGLQLLFYSVGIGQISSEVPQNLSASRPQDRQFILSSKKLLLSDSGFYLCAWSWGGNTIYFGEGSWLTVV.

The chain carries TRBV7-3 and TRBJ2-3, with D tentatively TRBD1 or TRBD2 (5 bases each). The CDR3 runs 14 residues. V was pared by 3 bases and J by 2 bases, with 9 bases between. The germline V gene has CDR1 SGHTA and CDR2 FQGTGA. The CDR3 spells CASSLGPYTDTQYF. The CDR3 DNA reads as TGTGCCAGCAGCTTGGGACCGTACACAGATACGCAGTATTTT.

This clone was recorded only once. The rearrangement joins TRBV5-1 to TRBJ2-7; TRBD2 is a possible D gene (6 bases). Germline V CDR1 and CDR2: SGHRS, YFSETQ. The CDR3 consists of 14 residues. V was cut by 2 bases and J by 3 bases, with 12 bases left in between. DNA of the CDR3: TGCGCCAGCAGCTTTAGGGACTCGAACTACGAGCAGTACTTC. It is translated as CASSFRDSNYEQYF. The variable domain in full, with the rest retrieved from reference TRBV5-1 and TRBJ2-7, is KAGVTQTPRYLIKTRGQQVTLSCSPISGHRSVSWYQQTPGQGLQFLFEYFSETQRNKGNFPGRFSGRQFSNSRSEMNVSTLELGDSALYLCASSFRDSNYEQYFGPGTRLTVT.

The chain links TRBV7-9 to TRBJ1-4; D gene uncertain. This CDR3 contains 15 residues. Germline CDR1 reads SEHNR; CDR2 reads FQNEAQ (reference sequence). Deletions cut 8 bases from V and 7 bases from J, with 20 bases between. The CDR3 DNA follows: TGTGCCAGCCGCCCCCCCCGCCGATTGGGTGAAAAACTGTTTTTT. This translates into CASRPPRRLGEKLFF.

The chain recombines TRBV29-1 with TRBJ2-3; 10 bases align to TRBD2. The germline gives CDR1 SQVTM, CDR2 ANQGSEA. The CDR3 is 16 residues long. V was pared by 0 bases and J by 3 bases, with 6 bases of the junction left unmatched. CDR3 DNA sequence: TGCAGCGTTGAAGATCACCTAGCGGGGGTAACAGATACGCAGTATTTT. This sequence encodes CSVEDHLAGVTDTQYF.

This chain uses TRBV6-5 with TRBJ1-1; no clear D gene. CDR1 and CDR2 from the germline V gene are MNHEY and SVGAGI. This CDR3 spans 14 amino acids. The V gene lost 6 bases and the J gene lost 0 bases, with 11 bases spanning the gap. DNA for the CDR3: TGTGCCAGCAGGCGGGGTATGGTGAACACTGAAGCTTTCTTT. Its protein product is CASRRGMVNTEAFF.

This sequence joins TRBV7-6 and TRBJ1-3; 7 bases align to TRBD1. V lost 1 base and J lost 4; bases outside the gene matches: 4. Germline V CDR1 and CDR2: SGHVS, FNYEAQ. This CDR3 comprises 15 residues. CDR3 sequence: CASSLEGASGNTIYF. The CDR3 nucleotides read TGTGCCAGCAGCTTAGAGGGGGCATCAGGAAACACCATATATTTT.

This chain links TRBV7-8 with TRBJ1-2, with unresolved D. Trimming took off 3 bases at V and 4 bases at J, with 6 bases between the two ends. Germline V gene data show CDR1 as SGHVS and CDR2 as FQNEAQ. CDR3 length: 12 residues. The CDR3 loop is CASSLGLYGYTF. The CDR3 DNA reads as TGTGCCAGCAGCTTGGGCCTCTATGGCTACACCTTC.

The J gene is TRBJ1-6, the V gene TRBV6-5; tentatively, D is TRBD1 (6 bases). CDR3 length: 16 residues. Germline V gene lookup returns CDR1 MNHEY and CDR2 SVGAGI. Deletions cut 1 base from V and 7 bases from J, with 14 bases between. For the CDR3, the DNA is TGTGCCAGCAGTTACTTGAGGACAGCCGGGAATTCACCCCTCCACTTT. It is translated as CASSYLRTAGNSPLHF.

This rearrangement joins TRBV2 to TRBJ1-6; D is unclear. V was cut by 4 bases and J by 7 bases, with 11 bases left in between. Germline V lookup: CDR1 SNHLY, CDR2 FYNNEI. This CDR3 is built from 14 residues. For the CDR3, the DNA is TGTGCCAGCAGTGTCGCCGGAAAGAATTCACCCCTCCACTTT. Protein sequence: CASSVAGKNSPLHF. Looking up the rest from reference TRBV2 and TRBJ1-6 gives the full variable domain: EPEVTQTPSHQVTQMGQEVILRCVPISNHLYFYWYRQILGQKVEFLVSFYNNEISEKSEIFDDQFSVERPDGSNFTLKIRSTKLEDSAMYFCASSVAGKNSPLHFGNGTRLTVT.

The CDR3 DNA is TGCGCCAGCAGCACGCAACAGGGGGCCCATGGCTACACCTTC. Encoded protein: CASSTQQGAHGYTF. J is TRBJ1-2 and V is TRBV5-1, with 9 nucleotides matching TRBD1. Germline lookup yields CDR1 SGHRS and CDR2 YFSETQ. J lost 6 bases, V lost 4 bases, and 7 bases had no gene match. This CDR3 contains 14 residues.

The chain is built from TRBV28 and TRBJ1-3, with 8 positions matching TRBD1. In germline, CDR1 is MDHEN, CDR2 SYDVKM. The CDR3 loop spans 14 amino acids. The junction had 6 bases not matched to a gene; V was cut back by 7 bases and J by 4 bases. The CDR3 loop reads CASIPGTGGNTIYF. CDR3 sequence (DNA): TGTGCCAGCATACCCGGGACAGGAGGAAACACCATATATTTT.

The chain couples TRBV6-6 to TRBJ2-3; 10 bases line up with TRBD2. The CDR3 spans 14 residues. The germline gives CDR1 MNHNY, CDR2 SVGAGI (reference sequence). Trimming took 9 bases from V and 2 from J; bases not matched to a gene: 5. The CDR3 here is CASSSGGLTDTQYF. The CDR3 DNA follows: TGTGCCAGTTCTAGCGGGGGCCTCACAGATACGCAGTATTTT.

The chain has TRBV28 and TRBJ1-6; D remains unclear. Trimming cost V 3 bases and J 10 bases, with 7 bases left between them. There are 12 residues in the CDR3. The germline V gene has CDR1 MDHEN and CDR2 SYDVKM. As DNA, the CDR3 is TGTGCCAGCAGTTTGTGGAGATCACCCCTCCACTTT. Encoded protein: CASSLWRSPLHF.